A single sample gave rise to the 27 T cell receptor beta chains below, sequenced in a study of blood T cell repertoires in COVID-19. The data were produced by immunoSEQ multiplex PCR, yet TCRdb's version contains in-frame clones alone and is incomplete. Among 250,000 to 350,000 clones, roughly 80% were seen once, and the ten largest hold more than 15%. The source material was peripheral blood. The receptors originated from a person aged 70 to 79 with COVID-19, enrolled during active disease.

This clone appeared a few times. The rearrangement links TRBV5-4 to TRBJ1-6; 7 nucleotides match TRBD1. V lost 6 bases to trimming and J lost 7 bases; unmatched junction nucleotides: 7. The CDR3 runs 14 residues. Germline V gene data show CDR1 as SGHNT and CDR2 as YYREEE (reference sequence). The CDR3, as DNA: TGTGCCAGCACGGTCGGGGGACAGAATTCACCCCTCCACTTT. This translates into CASTVGGQNSPLHF.

The chain uses TRBV7-9 and TRBJ2-7; TRBD1 agrees at 7 bases. The CDR3 is 15 amino acids. Losses at the gene ends were 5 bases for V and 2 bases for J; bases not matched to a gene: 9. From germline, CDR1 is SEHNR and CDR2 FQNEAQ (reference sequence). The CDR3 nucleotides read TGTGCCAGCAGCACCCCAAGGACAGGTCCCTACGAGCAGTACTTC. As protein: CASSTPRTGPYEQYF.

This clone was seen more than once but under ten times. This chain links TRBV3-1 (or the pseudogene TRBV3-2) with TRBJ1-5, with TRBD1 as a possible D gene (5 bases). V was cut by 3 bases and J by 7 bases, with 13 bases left in between. Germline assignment: CDR1 LGHDT and CDR2 YNNKEL (reference sequence). The length of the CDR3 is 14 residues. The CDR3, as DNA: TGTGCCAGCAGCCATTTAGGGTCAGGGCAGCCCCAGCATTTT. Translating it yields CASSHLGSGQPQHF.

The count of this clone is one. This chain connects TRBV5-5 to TRBJ1-5; tentatively, D is TRBD1 (6 bases). Trimming pared 2 bases from V and 5 bases from J, leaving 14 bases between. This CDR3 contains 15 residues. The germline V gene has CDR1 SGHKS and CDR2 YYEKEE (reference sequence). The DNA for the CDR3 is TGTGCCAGCAGCTTATGGGAGAGACAGGATCAGCCCCAGCATTTT. Amino acids: CASSLWERQDQPQHF. Drawing the rest from reference TRBV5-5 and TRBJ1-5, the complete variable domain is DAGVTQSPTHLIKTRGQQVTLRCSPISGHKSVSWYQQVLGQGPQFIFQYYEKEERGRGNFPDRFSARQFPNYSSELNVNALLLGDSALYLCASSLWERQDQPQHFGDGTRLSIL.

As regards this clone: The sample contains more than one DNA sequence encoding this CDR3. The chain couples TRBV25-1 to TRBJ2-2; 9 positions agree with TRBD2. The CDR3 runs to 16 residues. Per germline, CDR1 MGHDK and CDR2 SYGVNS. The J segment lost 6 bases and the V segment lost 1 base, leaving 6 bases of the junction unmatched. The CDR3 sequence is CASSEFVSGSAGELFF. For the CDR3, the DNA is TGTGCCAGCAGTGAATTTGTTAGCGGGAGTGCCGGGGAGCTGTTTTTT.

This clone was found a few times. The chain combines TRBV6-5 with TRBJ1-5; 7 positions match TRBD1. Germline V gene sequence: CDR1 MNHEY, CDR2 SVGAGI. V gave up 6 bases and J gave up 10 bases; unmatched junction bases: 12. The CDR3 runs to 14 residues. CDR3: CASSGTVLPIPQHF. The CDR3 region has the DNA TGTGCCAGCAGCGGGACAGTACTACCAATCCCCCAGCATTTT.

This chain joins TRBV19 and TRBJ1-2, with 8 bases aligning to TRBD1. The CDR3 extends over 13 amino acids. In germline, CDR1 is LNHDA, CDR2 SQIVND (reference sequence). V was pared by 7 bases and J by 5 bases, with 6 bases of the junction left unmatched. CDR3 in DNA: TGTGCCAGTATGCCAGGGGGCGGATATGGCTACACCTTC. Its translation is CASMPGGGYGYTF.

This clone showed up just once. The identical CDR3 is also encoded by other nucleotide sequences in the sample. The genes are TRBV7-9 and TRBJ2-7; the D gene is possibly TRBD1 (6 bases). The CDR3 covers 12 residues. Trimming took off 4 bases at V and 4 bases at J, with 8 bases between the two ends. Germline V lookup: CDR1 SEHNR, CDR2 FQNEAQ (reference sequence). In DNA form, the CDR3 reads TGTGCCAGCAGCTCGACAGGATACGAGCAGTACTTC. The encoded protein is CASSSTGYEQYF.

This clone was picked up one time. The gene calls are TRBV25-1 and TRBJ1-3; 10 nucleotides line up with TRBD1. The CDR3 covers 15 residues. The germline gives CDR1 MGHDK, CDR2 SYGVNS. V was pared by 4 bases and J by 4 bases, with 4 bases of the junction left unmatched. The DNA of the CDR3 is TGTGCCAGCAGTGGCGGGACAGGGGACGGAAACACCATATATTTT. Encoded protein: CASSGGTGDGNTIYF.

V and J are TRBV9 and TRBJ1-6; a possible D gene is TRBD1 (5 bases). V was shortened by 0 bases and J by 8 bases, with 18 bases between the two germline ends. Germline V gene data show CDR1 as SGDLS and CDR2 as YYNGEE. The CDR3 has 17 residues. In nucleotides, the CDR3 is TGTGCCAGCAGCGTAGCGCCCCGGGCAACAGGAGATTCACCCCTCCACTTT. As protein: CASSVAPRATGDSPLHF.

V usage is TRBV7-2 and J usage is TRBJ1-6; the match to TRBD1 covers 7 bases. This CDR3 is 13 amino acids long. J lost 14 bases, V lost 5 bases, and 9 bases had no gene match. Germline CDR1 is SGHTA and CDR2 is FQGNSA. The CDR3 sequence: CASSIRAQGALHF. In DNA, the CDR3 is TGTGCCAGCAGCATCCGGGCCCAGGGGGCCCTCCACTTT.

This chain joins TRBV19 and TRBJ2-7, with 11 bases identical to TRBD2. This CDR3 is built from 13 residues. In germline, CDR1 is LNHDA, CDR2 SQIVND (reference sequence). V gave up 5 bases and J gave up 6 bases; unmatched junction bases: 3. Here the CDR3 DNA reads TGTGCCAGTAGTGCCACTAGCGGGGGCGAGCAGTACTTC. As protein: CASSATSGGEQYF.

This sequence joins TRBV5-1 and TRBJ1-1; TRBD1 matches 8 bases. The trim removed 0 bases at V and 4 bases at J, leaving 5 bases unmatched. Germline CDR1 SGHRS, CDR2 YFSETQ. This CDR3 has 15 residues. As DNA, the CDR3 is TGCGCCAGCAGCTTGGGACAGGGGACGGGCACTGAAGCTTTCTTT. Residues: CASSLGQGTGTEAFF.

The chain recombines TRBV5-4 with TRBJ2-7, with D possibly TRBD2 on 7 matching bases. Trimming removed 0 bases from V and 3 bases from J, with 10 bases in between. Germline loops: CDR1 SGHNT, CDR2 YYREEE (reference sequence). The CDR3 totals 14 residues. The DNA for the CDR3 is TGTGCCAGCAGCTTGGGAGGGGGGGGCTACGAGCAGTACTTC. It specifies CASSLGGGGYEQYF.

The V and J genes are TRBV19 and TRBJ2-2; 7 bases line up with TRBD2. This CDR3 has 14 residues. In germline, CDR1 is LNHDA, CDR2 SQIVND (reference sequence). The V and J ends lost 5 bases and 6 bases, in that order; junction bases with no gene match: 6. The chain's CDR3 is CASSGFGLAGELFF. In DNA form, the CDR3 reads TGTGCCAGTAGTGGGTTTGGACTAGCCGGGGAGCTGTTTTTT.

The chain couples TRBV10-3 to TRBJ1-3, with TRBD1 matching over 9 bases. Looked up from germline, CDR1 is ENHRY and CDR2 is SYGVKD. The CDR3 loop spans 13 amino acids. V lost 4 bases, J lost 8 bases, and 3 bases stayed unmatched. CDR3 sequence reads: CAISGTGEDTIYF. CDR3 nucleotides: TGTGCCATCAGTGGGACAGGGGAGGACACCATATATTTT.

This clone has only a few counts. This chain joins TRBV19 and TRBJ1-6, with D unresolved. The CDR3 is made up of 13 amino acids. V was shortened by 6 bases and J by 8 bases, with 11 bases between the two germline ends. Germline values: CDR1 LNHDA, CDR2 SQIVND (reference sequence). CDR3 sequence: CASSRSGYSPLHF. The CDR3 DNA sequence: TGTGCCAGTAGCCGGAGCGGATATTCACCCCTCCACTTT.

V and J are TRBV19 and TRBJ1-5; D not certain. Germline lookup yields CDR1 LNHDA and CDR2 SQIVND (reference sequence). V was trimmed by 10 bases and J by 0 bases, leaving 19 bases between them. The CDR3 length is 16 residues. CDR3 sequence (DNA): TGTGCCACCTCCGGAGGCAGCCCCTATAGCAATCAGCCCCAGCATTTT. It translates to CATSGGSPYSNQPQHF.

The rearrangement uses TRBV19 and TRBJ1-4; D is unclear. Trimming left V 6 bases short and J 8 bases short, with 19 bases between. CDR1 LNHDA and CDR2 SQIVND come from the germline V gene (reference sequence). The CDR3 runs to 15 residues. The CDR3 nucleotides are TGTGCCAGTAGGGATCGTGCGGCTCCGGAGGAAAAACTGTTTTTT. It specifies CASRDRAAPEEKLFF.

This clone was found a few times. CDR3 loop: CASTLGQGYTGELFF. DNA for the CDR3: TGTGCCAGCACCTTGGGACAGGGCTACACCGGGGAGCTGTTTTTT. This chain links TRBV19 with TRBJ2-2; 9 nucleotides agree with TRBD1. The ends lost 9 bases at V and 3 bases at J; junction bases unmatched: 8. Germline lookup yields CDR1 LNHDA and CDR2 SQIVND (reference sequence). The CDR3 is made up of 15 amino acids. The full variable domain, rest sourced from reference TRBV19 and TRBJ2-2, is DGGITQSPKYLFRKEGQNVTLSCEQNLNHDAMYWYRQDPGQGLRLIYYSQIVNDFQKGDIAEGYSVSREKKESFPLTVTSAQKNPTAFYLCASTLGQGYTGELFFGEGSRLTVL.

V and J are TRBV30 and TRBJ1-4; D possibly corresponds to TRBD1 (5 bases). CDR3 size: 15 residues. Germline lookup yields CDR1 GTSNPN and CDR2 SVGIG (reference sequence). Between the trimmed V and J ends, which lost 3 bases and 2 bases, there was a span of 13 bases. The CDR3, as DNA: TGTGCCTGGAGACCTCTAGGGGCGACTAATGAAAAACTGTTTTTT. This gives the protein CAWRPLGATNEKLFF.

The V call is TRBV2, the J call TRBJ2-5, with 10 bases aligning to TRBD1. Germline CDR1 SNHLY, CDR2 FYNNEI. J lost 4 bases, V lost 4 bases, and 9 bases had no gene match. The CDR3 sequence is 16 residues long. The CDR3 region is CASSVSGQGISETQYF. CDR3 bases: TGTGCCAGCAGTGTCTCGGGACAGGGGATTTCAGAGACCCAGTACTTC. Filled out from reference TRBV2 and TRBJ2-5, the complete variable domain reads EPEVTQTPSHQVTQMGQEVILRCVPISNHLYFYWYRQILGQKVEFLVSFYNNEISEKSEIFDDQFSVERPDGSNFTLKIRSTKLEDSAMYFCASSVSGQGISETQYFGPGTRLLVL.

The chain joins TRBV5-6 to TRBJ1-5; D gene ambiguous. Trimming took 2 bases from V and 3 from J, leaving 15 bases between them. Germline loops: CDR1 SGHDT, CDR2 YYEEEE. The CDR3 consists of 16 residues. CDR3 in amino acids: CASSFGPKIPNQPQHF. DNA of the CDR3: TGTGCCAGCAGCTTCGGTCCGAAGATCCCCAATCAGCCCCAGCATTTT.

This clone came up once. The genes are TRBV30 and TRBJ1-5; the D is unclear. Germline CDR1 is GTSNPN and CDR2 is SVGIG (reference sequence). This CDR3 has 14 amino acids. The V end was cut by 5 bases, the J end by 0 bases, with 11 bases between. CDR3: CAWATKGSNQPQHF. The CDR3 DNA reads as TGTGCCTGGGCGACAAAAGGTAGCAATCAGCCCCAGCATTTT.

The CDR3: CATSRDSSTYNEQFF. CDR3 DNA: TGTGCCACCAGCAGAGATTCGTCCACTTACAATGAGCAGTTCTTC. The chain has TRBV15 and TRBJ2-1; D is undetermined. Germline V gene data show CDR1 as LNHNV and CDR2 as YYDKDF (reference sequence). CDR3 length equals 15 residues. V was clipped by 0 bases and J by 4 bases, with 10 bases between them.

The chain has TRBV29-1 and TRBJ1-5, with D tentatively TRBD1 (5 bases). The CDR3 has 12 amino acids. Germline V gene data show CDR1 as SQVTM and CDR2 as ANQGSEA. The V gene lost 4 bases and the J gene lost 4 bases, with 8 bases spanning the gap. The CDR3 DNA reads TGCAGCGTTGGCAGGGCTAATCAGCCCCAGCATTTT. It yields the protein CSVGRANQPQHF.

The J gene is TRBJ2-7, the V gene TRBV7-6; 8 bases are shared with TRBD2. The CDR3 loop spans 16 amino acids. CDR1 SGHVS and CDR2 FNYEAQ come from the germline V gene. The J segment lost 0 bases and the V segment lost 0 bases, leaving 4 bases of the junction unmatched. CDR3 protein: CASSLASTSGSYEQYF. The CDR3 DNA sequence: TGTGCCAGCAGCTTAGCCTCCACTAGCGGCTCCTACGAGCAGTACTTC.